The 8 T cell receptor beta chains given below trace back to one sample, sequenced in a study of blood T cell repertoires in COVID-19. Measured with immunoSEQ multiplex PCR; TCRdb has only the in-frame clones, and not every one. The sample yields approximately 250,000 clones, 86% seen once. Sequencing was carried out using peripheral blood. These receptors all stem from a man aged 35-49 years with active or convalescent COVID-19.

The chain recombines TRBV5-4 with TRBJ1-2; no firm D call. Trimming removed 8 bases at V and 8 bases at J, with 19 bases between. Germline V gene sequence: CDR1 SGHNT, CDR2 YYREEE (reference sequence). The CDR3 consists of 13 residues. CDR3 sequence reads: CASSSRPGEGYTF. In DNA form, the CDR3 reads TGTGCCAGTTCGTCCAGGCCCGGGGAAGGCTACACCTTC. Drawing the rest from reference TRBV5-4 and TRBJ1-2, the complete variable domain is ETGVTQSPTHLIKTRGQQVTLRCSSQSGHNTVSWYQQALGQGPQFIFQYYREEENGRGNFPPRFSGLQFPNYSSELNVNALELDDSALYLCASSSRPGEGYTFGSGTRLTVV.

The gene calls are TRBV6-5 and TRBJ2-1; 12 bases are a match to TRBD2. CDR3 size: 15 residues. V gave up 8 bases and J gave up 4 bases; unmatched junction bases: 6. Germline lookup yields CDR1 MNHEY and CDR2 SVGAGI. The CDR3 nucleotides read TGTGCCAGCCACGCGACTAGCGGGGGTTACAATGAGCAGTTCTTC. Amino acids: CASHATSGGYNEQFF.

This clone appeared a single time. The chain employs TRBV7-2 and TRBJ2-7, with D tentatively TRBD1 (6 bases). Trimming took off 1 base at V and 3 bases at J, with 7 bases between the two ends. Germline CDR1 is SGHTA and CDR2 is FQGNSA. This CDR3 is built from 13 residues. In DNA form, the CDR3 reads TGTGCCAGCAGCTTAGGACAGGTCTACGAGCAGTACTTC. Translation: CASSLGQVYEQYF.

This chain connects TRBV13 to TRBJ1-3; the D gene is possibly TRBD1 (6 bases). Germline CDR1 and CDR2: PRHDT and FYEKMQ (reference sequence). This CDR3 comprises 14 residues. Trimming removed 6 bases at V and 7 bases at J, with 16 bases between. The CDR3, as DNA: TGTGCCAGCAGAGCAGGGGTGGATGTGAACACCATATATTTT. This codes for CASRAGVDVNTIYF.

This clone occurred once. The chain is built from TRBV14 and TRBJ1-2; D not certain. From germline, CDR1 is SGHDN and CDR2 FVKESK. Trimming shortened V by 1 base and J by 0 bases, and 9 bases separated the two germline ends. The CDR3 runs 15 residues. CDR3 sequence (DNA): TGTGCCAGCAGCCAAGCCCCCCATGCTAACTATGGCTACACCTTC. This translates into CASSQAPHANYGYTF.

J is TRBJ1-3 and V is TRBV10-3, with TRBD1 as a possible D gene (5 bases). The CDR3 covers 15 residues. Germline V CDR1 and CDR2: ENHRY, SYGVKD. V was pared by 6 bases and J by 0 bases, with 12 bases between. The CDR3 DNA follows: TGTGCCATCAGCCCCCTTGGGGCCTCTGGAAACACCATATATTTT. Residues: CAISPLGASGNTIYF.

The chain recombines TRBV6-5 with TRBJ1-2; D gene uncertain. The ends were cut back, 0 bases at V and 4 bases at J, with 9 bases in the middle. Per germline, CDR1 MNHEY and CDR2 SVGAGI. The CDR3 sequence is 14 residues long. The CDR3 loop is CASSYSGAGYGYTF. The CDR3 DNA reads TGTGCCAGCAGTTACTCAGGCGCAGGCTATGGCTACACCTTC.

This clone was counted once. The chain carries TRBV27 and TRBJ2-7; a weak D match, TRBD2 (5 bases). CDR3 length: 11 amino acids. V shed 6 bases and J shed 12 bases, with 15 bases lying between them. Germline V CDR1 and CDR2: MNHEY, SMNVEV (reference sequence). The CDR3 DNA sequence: TGTGCCAGCAGCTCCGGACTTACCGCGTACTTC. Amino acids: CASSSGLTAYF.